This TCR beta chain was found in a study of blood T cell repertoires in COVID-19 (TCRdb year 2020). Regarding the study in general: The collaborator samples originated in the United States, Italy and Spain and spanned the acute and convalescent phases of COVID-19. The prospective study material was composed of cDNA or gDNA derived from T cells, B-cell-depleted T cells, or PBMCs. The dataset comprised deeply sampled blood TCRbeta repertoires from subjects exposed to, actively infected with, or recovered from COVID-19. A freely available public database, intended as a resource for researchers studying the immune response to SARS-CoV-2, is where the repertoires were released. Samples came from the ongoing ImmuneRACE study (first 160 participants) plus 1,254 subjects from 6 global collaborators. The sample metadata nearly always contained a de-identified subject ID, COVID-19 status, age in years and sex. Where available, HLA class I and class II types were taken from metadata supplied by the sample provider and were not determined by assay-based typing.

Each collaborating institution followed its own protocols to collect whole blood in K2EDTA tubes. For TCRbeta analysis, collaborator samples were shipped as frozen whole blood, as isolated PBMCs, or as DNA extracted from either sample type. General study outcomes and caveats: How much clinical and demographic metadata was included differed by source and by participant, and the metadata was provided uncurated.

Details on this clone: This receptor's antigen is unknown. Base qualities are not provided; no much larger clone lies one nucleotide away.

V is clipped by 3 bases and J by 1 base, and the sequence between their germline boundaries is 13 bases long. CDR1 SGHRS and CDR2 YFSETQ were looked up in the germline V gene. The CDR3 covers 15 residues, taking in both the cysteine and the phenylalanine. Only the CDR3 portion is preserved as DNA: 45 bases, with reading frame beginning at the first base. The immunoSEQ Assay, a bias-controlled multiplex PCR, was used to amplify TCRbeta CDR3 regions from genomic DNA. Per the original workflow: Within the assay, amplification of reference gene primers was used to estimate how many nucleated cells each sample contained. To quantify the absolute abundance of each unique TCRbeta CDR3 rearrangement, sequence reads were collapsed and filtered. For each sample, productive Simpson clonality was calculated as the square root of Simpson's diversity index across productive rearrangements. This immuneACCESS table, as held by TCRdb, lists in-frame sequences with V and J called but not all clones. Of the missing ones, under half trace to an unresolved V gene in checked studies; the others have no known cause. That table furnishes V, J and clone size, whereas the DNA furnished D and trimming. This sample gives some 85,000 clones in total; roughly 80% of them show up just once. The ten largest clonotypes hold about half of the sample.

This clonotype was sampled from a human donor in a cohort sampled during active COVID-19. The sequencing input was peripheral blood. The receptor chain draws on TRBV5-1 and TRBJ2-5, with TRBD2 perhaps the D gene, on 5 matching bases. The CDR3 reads CASSSTLAGQETQYF. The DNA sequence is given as TGCGCCAGCAGCTCCACGCTAGCCGGCCAAGAGACCCAGTACTTC.